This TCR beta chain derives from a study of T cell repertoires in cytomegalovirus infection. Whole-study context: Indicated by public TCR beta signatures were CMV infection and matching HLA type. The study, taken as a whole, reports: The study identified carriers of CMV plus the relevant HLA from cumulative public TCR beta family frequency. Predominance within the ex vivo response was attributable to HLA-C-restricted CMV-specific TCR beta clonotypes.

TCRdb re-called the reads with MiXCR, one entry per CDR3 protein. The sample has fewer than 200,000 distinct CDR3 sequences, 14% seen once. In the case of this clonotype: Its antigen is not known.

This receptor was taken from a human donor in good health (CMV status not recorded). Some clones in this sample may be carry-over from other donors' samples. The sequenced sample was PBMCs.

CDR3 coding DNA: TGTGCCAGCAGTTTTGCGATGACTGAAGCTTTCTTT. Translating it yields CASSFAMTEAFF. V and J are TRBV28 and TRBJ1-1, with unresolved D. Germline V CDR1 and CDR2: MDHEN, SYDVKM. V was cut by 3 bases and J by 5 bases, with 7 bases left in between. CDR3 length: 12 residues. The whole variable domain, remainder taken from reference TRBV28 and TRBJ1-1, is DVKVTQSSRYLVKRTGEKVFLECVQDMDHENMFWYRQDPGLGLRLIYFSYDVKMKEKGDIPEGYSVSREKKERFSLILESASTNQTSMYLCASSFAMTEAFFGQGTRLTVV.